These 12 T cell receptor beta chains share one sample of origin, sequenced in a study of shared clonotypes between healthy human individuals. TCRdb's table, derived via immunoSEQ multiplex PCR, lists solely in-frame clones and lacks some. The data hold nearly 750,000 clones, with roughly two thirds observed a single time. Sequenced material: memory CD4+ T cells sorted from blood. Subset meaning: CD45RA-negative fraction. The origin of the receptors is a woman aged 25 to 39 in good health.

This chain joins TRBV7-2 and TRBJ1-3; D is possibly TRBD1 (6 bases). Germline lookup yields CDR1 SGHTA and CDR2 FQGNSA. The V end was cut by 3 bases, the J end by 0 bases, with 12 bases between. The CDR3 has 16 residues. This CDR3 reads CASSFGGPNSGNTIYF. CDR3 sequence (DNA): TGTGCCAGCAGCTTCGGGGGGCCAAACTCTGGAAACACCATATATTTT.

This clone was seen more than once but under ten times. The rearrangement links TRBV5-8 to TRBJ1-4; 7 bases are shared with TRBD1. The ends lost 8 bases at V and 5 bases at J; junction bases unmatched: 12. Looked up from germline, CDR1 is SGHTS and CDR2 is YDEGEE. The CDR3 spans 15 residues. The CDR3 coding sequence is TGTGCCAGTGTCCAGTCCAGGGGGTGGAATGAAAAACTGTTTTTT. It codes for CASVQSRGWNEKLFF.

This clone showed up just once. The V gene is TRBV25-1, the J gene TRBJ1-2, with 7 positions matching TRBD1. V shed 10 bases and J 6 bases; nucleotides not matched to a gene: 14. CDR3 length: 14 amino acids. The germline CDR1 and CDR2 sequences are MGHDK and SYGVNS. The DNA of the CDR3 is TGTGCCACCCAGGGGGGATTTATCAGGGATGGCTACACCTTC. It codes for CATQGGFIRDGYTF.

The rearrangement links TRBV6-5 to TRBJ1-2; possible D gene TRBD1, 5 bases. Deletions cut 6 bases from V and 1 base from J, with 12 bases between. The CDR3 loop spans 14 amino acids. Germline V gene lookup returns CDR1 MNHEY and CDR2 SVGAGI. This chain's CDR3 is CASRTRGSNYGYTF. The DNA of the CDR3 is TGTGCCAGCAGGACCCGGGGCAGTAACTATGGCTACACCTTC.

This chain joins TRBV5-1 and TRBJ1-3, with D possibly being TRBD1 (5 bases). Trimming stripped 2 bases from V and 3 bases from J, with 9 bases between. CDR3 length: 14 residues. Germline V gene lookup returns CDR1 SGHRS and CDR2 YFSETQ. This CDR3 is CASSFGTNGNTIYF. CDR3 DNA sequence: TGCGCCAGCAGCTTCGGGACGAATGGAAACACCATATATTTT.

This rearrangement joins TRBV4-2 to TRBJ1-1; TRBD1 agrees at 7 bases. The CDR3 is made up of 15 amino acids. Germline CDR1 LGHNA, CDR2 YNFKEQ. Trimming took 2 bases from V and 4 from J; bases not matched to a gene: 7. CDR3 DNA: TGTGCCAGCAGCCAAAGCTCAGACAGGGCCACTGAAGCTTTCTTT. Amino acids: CASSQSSDRATEAFF.

Of note for this clone: The same CDR3 is also encoded by other DNA sequences in this sample. The genes are TRBV5-1 and TRBJ2-7, with 7 nucleotides matching TRBD1. CDR3 length equals 14 residues. The germline gives CDR1 SGHRS, CDR2 YFSETQ. V was clipped by 4 bases and J by 1 base; unmatched bases: 5. Written as DNA, the CDR3 is TGCGCCAGCAGCCGACAGGGTGGATCCTACGAGCAGTACTTC. It is translated as CASSRQGGSYEQYF.

The chain combines TRBV4-1 with TRBJ1-5; 9 bases agree with TRBD1. Germline V gives CDR1 MGHRA, CDR2 YSYEKL. V lost 4 bases and J lost 3; bases outside the gene matches: 10. The CDR3 is 17 amino acids. The CDR3 DNA is TGCGCCAGCAGCCTGAAGGGACAGGGAGGGCCCAATCAGCCCCAGCATTTT. This encodes CASSLKGQGGPNQPQHF.

The CDR3 loop reads CASSLLDSGPYNEQFF. CDR3 nucleotides: TGTGCCAGCAGCTTACTAGACTCGGGTCCCTACAATGAGCAGTTCTTC. The chain employs TRBV11-2 and TRBJ2-1, with no clear D. The CDR3 covers 16 residues. Germline lookup yields CDR1 SGHAT and CDR2 FQNNGV. The ends were cut back, 2 bases at V and 2 bases at J, with 13 bases in the middle.

V is TRBV7-2 and J is TRBJ2-1, with D possibly TRBD1 on 6 matching bases. Germline V gene lookup returns CDR1 SGHTA and CDR2 FQGNSA. Trimming removed 6 bases at V and 10 bases at J, with 13 bases between. CDR3 length equals 12 residues. CDR3 sequence (DNA): TGTGCCAGCAGGTCTAATAGGGGGGAGCAGTTCTTC. It yields the protein CASRSNRGEQFF. Filled out from reference TRBV7-2 and TRBJ2-1, the complete variable domain reads GAGVSQSPSNKVTEKGKDVELRCDPISGHTALYWYRQSLGQGLEFLIYFQGNSAPDKSGLPSDRFSAERTGGSVSTLTIQRTQQEDSAVYLCASRSNRGEQFFGPGTRLTVL.

The chain uses TRBV7-2 and TRBJ2-1, with a tentative D call TRBD2 (6 bases). Trimming removed 0 bases from V and 14 bases from J, with 8 bases in between. The CDR3 has 11 amino acids. Per germline, CDR1 SGHTA and CDR2 FQGNSA. Here the CDR3 DNA reads TGTGCCAGCAGCTTAGCGAGGGAGGAGTTCTTC. Encoded protein: CASSLAREEFF.

The chain employs TRBV19 and TRBJ1-1; unclear D gene. This CDR3 is 14 amino acids long. The germline V and J ends were trimmed by 6 bases and 2 bases, with 13 bases remaining between them. Looked up from germline, CDR1 is LNHDA and CDR2 is SQIVND (reference sequence). The CDR3 loop reads CASSPQTLNTEAFF. As DNA, the CDR3 is TGTGCCAGTAGCCCGCAGACCCTAAACACTGAAGCTTTCTTT.